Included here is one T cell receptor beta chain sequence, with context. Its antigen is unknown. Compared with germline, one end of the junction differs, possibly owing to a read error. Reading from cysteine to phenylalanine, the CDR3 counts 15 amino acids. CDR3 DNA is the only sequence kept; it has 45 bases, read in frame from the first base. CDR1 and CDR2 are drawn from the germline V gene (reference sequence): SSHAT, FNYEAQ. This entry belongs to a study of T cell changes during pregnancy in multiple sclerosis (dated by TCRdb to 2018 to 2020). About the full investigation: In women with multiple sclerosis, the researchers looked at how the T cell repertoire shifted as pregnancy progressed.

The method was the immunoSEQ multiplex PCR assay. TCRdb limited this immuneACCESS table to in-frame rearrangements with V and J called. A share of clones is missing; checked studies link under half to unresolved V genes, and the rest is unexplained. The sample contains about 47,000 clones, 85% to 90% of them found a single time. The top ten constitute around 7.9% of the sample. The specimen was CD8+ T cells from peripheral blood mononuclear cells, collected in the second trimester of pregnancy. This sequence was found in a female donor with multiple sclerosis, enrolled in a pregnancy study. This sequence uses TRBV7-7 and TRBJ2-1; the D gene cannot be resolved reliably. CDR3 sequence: CASSLTESSYNEQFF. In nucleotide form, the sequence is TGTGCTAGCAGCTTAACGGAGAGCTCCTACAATGAGCAGTTCTTC.